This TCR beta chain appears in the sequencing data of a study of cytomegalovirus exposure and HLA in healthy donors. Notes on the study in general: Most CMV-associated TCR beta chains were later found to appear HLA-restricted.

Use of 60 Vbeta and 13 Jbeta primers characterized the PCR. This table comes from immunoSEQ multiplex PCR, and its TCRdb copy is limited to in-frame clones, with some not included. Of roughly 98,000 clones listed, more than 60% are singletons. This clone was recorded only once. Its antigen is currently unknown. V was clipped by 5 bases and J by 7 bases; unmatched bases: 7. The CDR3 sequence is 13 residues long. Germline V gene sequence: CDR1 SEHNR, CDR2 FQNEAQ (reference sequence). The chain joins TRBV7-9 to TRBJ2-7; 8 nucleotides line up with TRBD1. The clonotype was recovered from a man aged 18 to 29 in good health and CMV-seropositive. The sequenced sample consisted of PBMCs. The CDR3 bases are TGTGCCAGCAGCCCCAGGACAGGGTGGGAGCAGTACTTC. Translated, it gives CASSPRTGWEQYF.